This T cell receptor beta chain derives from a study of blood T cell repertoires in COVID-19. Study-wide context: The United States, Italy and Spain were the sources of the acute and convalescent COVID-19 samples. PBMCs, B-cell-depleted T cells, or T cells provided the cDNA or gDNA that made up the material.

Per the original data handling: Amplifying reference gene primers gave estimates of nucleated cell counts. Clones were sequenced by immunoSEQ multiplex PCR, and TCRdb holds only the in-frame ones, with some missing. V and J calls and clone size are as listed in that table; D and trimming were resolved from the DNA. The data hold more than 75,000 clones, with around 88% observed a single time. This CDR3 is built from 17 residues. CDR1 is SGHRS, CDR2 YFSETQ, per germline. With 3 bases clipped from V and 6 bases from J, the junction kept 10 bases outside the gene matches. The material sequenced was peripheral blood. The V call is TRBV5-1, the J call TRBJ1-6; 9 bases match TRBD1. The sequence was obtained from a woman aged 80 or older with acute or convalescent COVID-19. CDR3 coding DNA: TGCGCCAGCAGCTCTGGGGGACAGGGCAGGGGTAATTCACCCCTCCACTTT. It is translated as CASSSGGQGRGNSPLHF.